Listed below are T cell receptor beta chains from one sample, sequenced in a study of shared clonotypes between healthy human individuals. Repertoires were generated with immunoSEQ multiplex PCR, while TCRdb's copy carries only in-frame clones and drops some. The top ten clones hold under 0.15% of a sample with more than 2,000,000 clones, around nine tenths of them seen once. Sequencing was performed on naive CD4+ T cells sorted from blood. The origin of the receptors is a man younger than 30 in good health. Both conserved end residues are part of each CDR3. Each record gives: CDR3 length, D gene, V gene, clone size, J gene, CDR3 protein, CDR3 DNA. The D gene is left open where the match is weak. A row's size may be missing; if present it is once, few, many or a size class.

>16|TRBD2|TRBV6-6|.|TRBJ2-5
CASSVRLAGGGETQYF
TGTGCCAGCAGTGTCCGACTAGCGGGAGGAGGAGAGACCCAGTACTTC
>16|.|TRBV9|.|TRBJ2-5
CASSVATWDVQETQYF
TGTGCCAGCAGCGTAGCTACCTGGGACGTACAAGAGACCCAGTACTTC
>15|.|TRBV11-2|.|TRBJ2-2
CASSPLSANTGELFF
TGTGCCAGCAGCCCACTATCCGCGAACACCGGGGAGCTGTTTTTT
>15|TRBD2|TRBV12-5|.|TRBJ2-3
CASGSGAGGQDTQYF
TGTGCTAGTGGCTCGGGAGCGGGAGGTCAAGATACGCAGTATTTT
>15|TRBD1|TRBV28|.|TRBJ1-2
CASSSGQGLNYGYTF
TGTGCCAGCAGTTCCGGACAGGGACTTAACTATGGCTACACCTTC
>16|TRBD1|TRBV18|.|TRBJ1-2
CASSPGSGQGNYGYTF
TGTGCCAGCTCACCAGGGTCTGGACAGGGCAACTATGGCTACACCTTC
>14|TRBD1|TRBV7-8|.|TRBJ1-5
CASSLGQGNQPQHF
TGTGCCAGCAGCCTTGGACAGGGTAATCAGCCCCAGCATTTT
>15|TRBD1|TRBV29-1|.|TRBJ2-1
CSVESGTETYNEQFF
TGCAGCGTTGAGTCAGGGACAGAGACCTACAATGAGCAGTTCTTC
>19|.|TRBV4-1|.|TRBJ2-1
CASSQGPADMASAYNEQFF
TGCGCCAGCAGCCAAGGTCCAGCGGACATGGCCTCAGCCTACAATGAGCAGTTCTTC
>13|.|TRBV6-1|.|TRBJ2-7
CASSGAATYEQYF
TGTGCCAGCAGTGGGGCAGCCACCTACGAGCAGTACTTC
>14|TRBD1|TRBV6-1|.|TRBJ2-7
CASQKGQGSYEQYF
TGTGCCAGCCAGAAGGGACAGGGCTCCTACGAGCAGTACTTC
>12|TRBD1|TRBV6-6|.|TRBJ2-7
CASSGDRVEQYF
TGTGCCAGCAGTGGCGACAGGGTCGAGCAGTACTTC
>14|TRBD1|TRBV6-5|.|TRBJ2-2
CASSRGTGAGELFF
TGTGCCAGCAGTCGCGGGACAGGGGCCGGGGAGCTGTTTTTT
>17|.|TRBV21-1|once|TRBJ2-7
CASSKARGQGTSNEQYF
TGTGCCAGCAGCAAAGCGCGGGGACAGGGGACCTCCAACGAGCAGTACTTC
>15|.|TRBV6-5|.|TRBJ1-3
CASTWRRDQGNTIYF
TGTGCCAGCACCTGGCGGAGGGACCAAGGAAACACCATATATTTT
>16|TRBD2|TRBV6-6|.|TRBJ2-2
CASRTEGLAGAGELFF
TGTGCCAGCAGGACTGAAGGACTAGCGGGGGCCGGGGAGCTGTTTTTT
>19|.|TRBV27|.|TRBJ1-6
CASSLGPPGTKVYNSPLHF
TGTGCCAGCAGTTTAGGACCCCCAGGGACGAAAGTCTATAATTCACCCCTCCACTTT
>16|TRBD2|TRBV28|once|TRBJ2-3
CASSLPGTRSTDTQYF
TGTGCCAGCAGTTTACCCGGGACTAGATCCACAGATACGCAGTATTTT
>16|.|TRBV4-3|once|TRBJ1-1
CASSQDSGPRVSGAFF
TGCGCCAGCAGCCAAGATTCGGGACCCAGGGTCTCGGGAGCTTTCTTT
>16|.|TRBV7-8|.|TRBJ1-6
CASSLGLDPGDSPLHF
TGTGCCAGCAGCTTAGGGTTGGACCCTGGGGATTCACCCCTCCACTTT
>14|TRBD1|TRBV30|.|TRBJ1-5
CAWSLQGGNQPQHF
TGTGCCTGGAGTTTACAGGGGGGCAATCAGCCCCAGCATTTT
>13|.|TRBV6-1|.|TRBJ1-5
CASSDRGNQPQHF
TGTGCCAGCAGTGATAGAGGCAATCAGCCCCAGCATTTT
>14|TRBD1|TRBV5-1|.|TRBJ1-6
CASSQTGRDSPLHF
TGCGCCAGCAGCCAGACAGGGCGGGATTCACCCCTCCACTTT
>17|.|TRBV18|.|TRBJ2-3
CASSPFGGGGTTDTQYF
TGTGCCAGCTCACCTTTTGGGGGGGGCGGCACCACAGATACGCAGTATTTT
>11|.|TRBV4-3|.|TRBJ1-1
CASSQTEEAFF
TGCGCCAGCAGCCAAACAGAAGAAGCTTTCTTT
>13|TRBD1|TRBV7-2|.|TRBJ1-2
CASSSGGGYGYTF
TGTGCCAGCAGCTCAGGGGGCGGGTATGGCTACACCTTC
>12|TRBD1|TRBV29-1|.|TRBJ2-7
CSVQKGAGEQYF
TGCAGCGTCCAAAAGGGGGCAGGGGAGCAGTACTTC
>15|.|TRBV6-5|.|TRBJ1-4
CASSYLGGTNEKLFF
TGTGCCAGCAGTTACCTCGGCGGAACTAATGAAAAACTGTTTTTT
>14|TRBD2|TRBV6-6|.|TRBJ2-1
CASRSGRAGNEQFF
TGTGCCAGCAGGAGCGGGAGGGCCGGTAATGAGCAGTTCTTC
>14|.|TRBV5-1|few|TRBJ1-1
CASSSGHPNTEAFF
TGCGCCAGCAGCTCGGGACACCCGAACACTGAAGCTTTCTTT
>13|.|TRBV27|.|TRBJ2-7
CASSFVPSYEQYF
TGTGCCAGCAGTTTTGTGCCCTCCTACGAGCAGTACTTC
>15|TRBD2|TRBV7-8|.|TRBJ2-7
CASSRRTSGSYEQYF
TGTGCCAGCAGCCGTCGGACTAGCGGGAGTTACGAGCAGTACTTC
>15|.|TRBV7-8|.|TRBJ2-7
CASSSSGGARYEQYF
TGTGCCAGCAGCTCCTCAGGGGGGGCAAGATACGAGCAGTACTTC
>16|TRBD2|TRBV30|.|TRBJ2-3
CAWSLTLAGYTDTQYF
TGTGCCTGGAGTCTAACCCTAGCGGGATACACAGATACGCAGTATTTT
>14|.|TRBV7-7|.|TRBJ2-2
CASSSRAEVGELFF
TGTGCTAGCAGCTCCCGGGCCGAGGTTGGGGAGCTGTTTTTT
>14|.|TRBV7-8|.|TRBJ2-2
CASSARDLVGELFF
TGTGCCAGCAGCGCCAGGGATTTGGTCGGGGAGCTGTTTTTT
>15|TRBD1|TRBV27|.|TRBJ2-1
CASSLTGGVGNEQFF
TGTGCCAGCAGTTTGACAGGGGGTGTGGGCAATGAGCAGTTCTTC
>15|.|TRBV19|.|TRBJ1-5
CASSKGGWGNQPQHF
TGTGCCAGTAGTAAGGGGGGATGGGGCAATCAGCCCCAGCATTTT
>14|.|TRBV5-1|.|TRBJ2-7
CASSFSEGSYEQYF
TGCGCCAGCAGCTTTTCAGAGGGGTCTTACGAGCAGTACTTC
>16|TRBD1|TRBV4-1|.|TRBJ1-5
CASSQDRGTANQPQHF
TGCGCCAGCAGCCAAGATCGGGGGACAGCCAATCAGCCCCAGCATTTT
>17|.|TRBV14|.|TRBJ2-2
CASSQEVQPVLTGELFF
TGTGCCAGCAGCCAAGAGGTACAGCCCGTACTCACCGGGGAGCTGTTTTTT
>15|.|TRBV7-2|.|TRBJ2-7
CASSSYTGSSYEQYF
TGTGCCAGCAGCTCCTATACGGGGTCCTCCTACGAGCAGTACTTC
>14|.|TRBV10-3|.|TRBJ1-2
CAISVSAVDYGYTF
TGTGCCATCAGTGTATCGGCAGTGGACTATGGCTACACCTTC
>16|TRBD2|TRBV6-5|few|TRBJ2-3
CASSLGGSGRIDTQYF
TGTGCCAGCAGTTTGGGGGGGAGCGGGAGGATTGATACGCAGTATTTT
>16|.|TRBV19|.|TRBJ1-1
CASSTAGLGVGTEAFF
TGTGCCAGTAGTACAGCCGGCCTGGGGGTAGGCACTGAAGCTTTCTTT
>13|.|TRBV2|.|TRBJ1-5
CASSARGAQPQHF
TGTGCCAGCAGTGCCAGGGGAGCTCAGCCCCAGCATTTT
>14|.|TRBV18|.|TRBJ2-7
CASSPPGVSYEQYF
TGTGCCAGCTCACCACCAGGGGTCTCCTACGAGCAGTACTTC
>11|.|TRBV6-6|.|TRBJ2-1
CASTLAVEQFF
TGTGCCAGCACCTTAGCTGTTGAGCAGTTCTTC
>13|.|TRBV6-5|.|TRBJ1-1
CASSYTLNTEAFF
TGTGCCAGCAGTTACACCTTGAACACTGAAGCTTTCTTT
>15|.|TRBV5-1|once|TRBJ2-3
CASSSGQGGADTQYF
TGCGCCAGCAGCTCCGGACAGGGAGGGGCAGATACGCAGTATTTT
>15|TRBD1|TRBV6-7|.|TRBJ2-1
CASSYLRTGDNEQFF
TGTGCCAGCAGTTACTTGCGGACAGGGGACAATGAGCAGTTCTTC
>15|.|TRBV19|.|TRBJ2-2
CASSIVGAYTGELFF
TGTGCCAGTAGTATAGTTGGCGCGTACACCGGGGAGCTGTTTTTT
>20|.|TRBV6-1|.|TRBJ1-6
CASSEAPSLDYAKSHSPLHF
TGTGCCAGCAGTGAAGCCCCGTCCCTTGACTACGCAAAATCCCATTCACCCCTCCACTTT
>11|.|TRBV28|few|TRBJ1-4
CASTTNEKLFF
TGTGCCTCTACAACTAATGAAAAACTGTTTTTT